This note documents a single TCR beta chain sequence. RNA transcripts yielded amplified TCR beta CDR3 regions. A set of HTBI primers served as the primers for a first-round RT-PCR of the TCR CDR3. MiXCR, applied by TCRdb to the multiplex PCR reads, yields one record per CDR3 protein. This table holds more than 450,000 distinct CDR3 sequences, 13% to 15% found once. This record comes from a study of T cells in Graves' hyperthyroidism and ophthalmopathy. Sequences were obtained from blood. This receptor was identified in a woman aged 40 to 50 with Graves' hyperthyroidism.

The CDR3 nucleotides read TGTGCCAGCAGTGACATGGGGGCCCCCACAGATACGCAGTATTTT. Protein product: CASSDMGAPTDTQYF. The chain is built from TRBV6-4 and TRBJ2-3; maybe TRBD1 (6 bases). The CDR3 spans 15 residues. The germline V gene encodes CDR1 MRHNA and CDR2 SNTAGT. V was trimmed by 2 bases and J by 2 bases, leaving 11 bases between them.